This T cell receptor (beta chain) comes out of a study of blood T cell repertoires in COVID-19. Across the study: COVID-19 samples from acute and convalescent phases originated in the United States, Italy and Spain. In each case, the material was cDNA or gDNA derived from T cells, B-cell-depleted T cells, or PBMCs.

From germline, CDR1 is SGDLS and CDR2 YYNGEE. This CDR3 region has 15 residues. Losses at the gene ends were 4 bases for V and 2 bases for J; bases not matched to a gene: 7. Only in-frame clones appear in the TCRdb table, and some are missing; sequencing was by immunoSEQ multiplex PCR. The top ten hold 6% to 8% of the sample, which has about 20,000 clones, roughly 91% seen once. The sequenced material came from peripheral blood. The rearrangement joins TRBV9 to TRBJ2-3, with 7 bases matching TRBD1. This TCR was recovered from a woman aged 55-70 years with active COVID-19. CDR3 sequence reads: CASSIRTGATDTQYF. The CDR3 nucleotides are TGTGCCAGCAGCATAAGGACAGGAGCCACAGATACGCAGTATTTT. Full variable domain (missing parts from reference TRBV9 and TRBJ2-3): DSGVTQTPKHLITATGQRVTLRCSPRSGDLSVYWYQQSLDQGLQFLIQYYNGEERAKGNILERFSAQQFPDLHSELNLSSLELGDSALYFCASSIRTGATDTQYFGPGTRLTVL.